The 30 T cell receptor beta chains presented below share a single source sample, sequenced in a study of OX40 agonist ivuxolimab in advanced cancers. TCRdb's table, derived via immunoSEQ multiplex PCR, lists solely in-frame clones and lacks some. Altogether about 45,000 clones are present, roughly 88% being singletons, with the ten largest covering around 19%. Sequencing used CD4+ or CD8+ T cells sorted from blood, obtained in a trial of the OX40 agonist ivuxolimab. The receptors stem from an adult with an advanced solid tumor such as melanoma, head and neck, liver or kidney cancer.

The V gene is TRBV4-1, the J gene TRBJ2-1; 7 bases map to TRBD1. Germline V CDR1 and CDR2: MGHRA, YSYEKL. The CDR3 length is 16 residues. The junction had 6 bases not matched to a gene; V was cut back by 1 base and J by 3 bases. CDR3 in amino acids: CASSQGPTGFYNEQFF. The DNA for the CDR3 is TGCGCCAGCAGCCAAGGGCCGACAGGGTTCTACAATGAGCAGTTCTTC.

The genes are TRBV29-1 and TRBJ1-1, with 7 bases identical to TRBD1. After removal of 0 bases from V and 7 bases from J, the junction contained 11 bases not matched to a gene. This CDR3 comprises 15 residues. Germline CDR1 and CDR2: SQVTM and ANQGSEA. CDR3 in amino acids: CSVEDLGTAIDEAFF. The CDR3 DNA reads as TGCAGCGTTGAAGATCTTGGGACAGCGATAGATGAAGCTTTCTTT.

V and J are TRBV7-6 and TRBJ2-3, with 8 bases lining up with TRBD2. Germline CDR1 is SGHVS and CDR2 is FNYEAQ. The J segment lost 0 bases and the V segment lost 5 bases, leaving 4 bases of the junction unmatched. The CDR3 length is 15 residues. The CDR3 DNA reads as TGTGCCAGCAGCGAGGGCGGGGGGAGCACAGATACGCAGTATTTT. Encoded protein: CASSEGGGSTDTQYF.

The V gene is TRBV30, the J gene TRBJ1-2; tentative D call: TRBD1 (6 bases). CDR1 and CDR2 from the germline V gene are GTSNPN and SVGIG (reference sequence). The CDR3 runs to 12 residues. The ends were cut back, 3 bases at V and 3 bases at J, with 8 bases in the middle. This chain's CDR3 is CAWSTGYYGYTF. Here the CDR3 DNA reads TGTGCCTGGAGCACAGGGTACTATGGCTACACCTTC.

The chain couples TRBV7-9 to TRBJ2-3; maybe TRBD2 (6 bases). Germline values: CDR1 SEHNR, CDR2 FQNEAQ (reference sequence). The CDR3 totals 15 residues. V lost 5 bases and J lost 2, with 14 bases in between. CDR3 DNA sequence: TGTGCCAGCAGCCCGGGGGTTAGCACCACAGATACGCAGTATTTT. Encoded protein: CASSPGVSTTDTQYF.

V gene TRBV5-6 combines with J gene TRBJ2-2; TRBD1 is a possible D gene (5 bases). The CDR3 runs 18 residues. V was pared by 4 bases and J by 3 bases, with 22 bases between. Germline assignment: CDR1 SGHDT and CDR2 YYEEEE. CDR3 coding DNA: TGTGCCAGCAGCCTTACCGTTTTTTCACAAGGGGACACCGGGGAGCTGTTTTTT. Translating gives CASSLTVFSQGDTGELFF.

V is TRBV28 and J is TRBJ1-1; tentatively, D is TRBD1 (5 bases). The CDR3 loop spans 16 amino acids. V was pared by 1 base and J by 1 base, with 13 bases between. The germline gives CDR1 MDHEN, CDR2 SYDVKM. The CDR3 loop reads CASSLYPRGKNTEAFF. The CDR3 DNA reads as TGTGCCAGCAGTTTATACCCACGGGGGAAGAACACTGAAGCTTTCTTT.

The chain is built from TRBV19 and TRBJ2-7; 8 bases map to TRBD1. Germline V gives CDR1 LNHDA, CDR2 SQIVND (reference sequence). The CDR3 length is 14 residues. The J segment lost 2 bases and the V segment lost 3 bases, leaving 3 bases of the junction unmatched. CDR3 nucleotides: TGTGCCAGTAGTATTGGGACAGGAACCTACGAGCAGTACTTC. Translation gives CASSIGTGTYEQYF. Looking up the rest from reference TRBV19 and TRBJ2-7 gives the full variable domain: DGGITQSPKYLFRKEGQNVTLSCEQNLNHDAMYWYRQDPGQGLRLIYYSQIVNDFQKGDIAEGYSVSREKKESFPLTVTSAQKNPTAFYLCASSIGTGTYEQYFGPGTRLTVT.

V usage is TRBV9 and J usage is TRBJ1-4; D gene uncertain. CDR1 and CDR2 from the germline V gene are SGDLS and YYNGEE. Trimming shortened V by 4 bases and J by 0 bases, and 10 bases separated the two germline ends. This CDR3 spans 15 amino acids. CDR3 sequence: CASSPFGATNEKLFF. CDR3 nucleotides: TGTGCCAGCAGCCCTTTCGGGGCAACTAATGAAAAACTGTTTTTT.

The chain has TRBV29-1 and TRBJ2-2, with D tentatively TRBD1 (6 bases). The CDR3 consists of 12 residues. Trimming removed 3 bases from V and 4 bases from J, with 6 bases in between. Germline CDR1 is SQVTM and CDR2 is ANQGSEA. CDR3 residues: CSVETGTGELFF. The CDR3 DNA reads as TGCAGCGTTGAGACAGGCACCGGGGAGCTGTTTTTT.

The CDR3 loop is CATRSGTGSSYNEQFF. The CDR3 coding sequence is TGTGCCACCAGATCAGGGACGGGGAGCTCCTACAATGAGCAGTTCTTC. The chain is built from TRBV15 and TRBJ2-1, with D perhaps being TRBD1 or TRBD2 (5 bases each). The CDR3 loop spans 16 amino acids. Germline V gives CDR1 LNHNV, CDR2 YYDKDF (reference sequence). The V end lost 6 bases, the J end lost 0 bases, and 15 bases lay between the germline ends.

J is TRBJ2-7 and V is TRBV6-6; 7 bases line up with TRBD1. Looked up from germline, CDR1 is MNHNY and CDR2 is SVGAGI (reference sequence). The V segment lost 0 bases and the J segment 2 bases; nucleotides outside the gene matches: 4. CDR3 length equals 15 residues. CDR3 sequence reads: CASSYSGTAPYEQYF. CDR3 nucleotide sequence: TGTGCCAGCAGTTACTCGGGGACAGCCCCCTACGAGCAGTACTTC.

Here the CDR3 DNA reads TGTGCCAGTCGTAACTCAGGGGAGCAGTACTTC. Translating gives CASRNSGEQYF. The chain is built from TRBV19 and TRBJ2-7; tentatively, D is TRBD1 (5 bases). V was pared by 8 bases and J by 7 bases, with 12 bases between. This CDR3 has 11 amino acids. CDR1 and CDR2 from the germline V gene are LNHDA and SQIVND (reference sequence).

The CDR3 here is CASSQGGLAGAYEQYF. CDR3 bases: TGTGCCAGCAGCCAAGGAGGACTAGCGGGGGCCTACGAGCAGTACTTC. V gene TRBV9 combines with J gene TRBJ2-7, with 13 bases identical to TRBD2. The CDR3 totals 16 residues. Per the germline V gene, CDR1 is SGDLS and CDR2 is YYNGEE. The junction had 6 bases not matched to a gene; V was cut back by 4 bases and J by 2 bases.

The V call is TRBV11-2, the J call TRBJ1-2; D perhaps matches TRBD1 (5 bases). CDR3 length: 15 residues. The V end lost 0 bases, the J end lost 10 bases, and 18 bases lay between the germline ends. Per germline, CDR1 SGHAT and CDR2 FQNNGV. The DNA for the CDR3 is TGTGCCAGCAGCTTAGAACCCTCATGGGGGGAGACCTACACCTTC. This codes for CASSLEPSWGETYTF.

The chain couples TRBV19 to TRBJ2-1; no clear D gene. This CDR3 contains 14 residues. CDR1 and CDR2 (germline): LNHDA, SQIVND (reference sequence). The ends were cut back, 3 bases at V and 5 bases at J, with 11 bases in the middle. CDR3 sequence: CASSIGVVDNEQFF. As DNA, the CDR3 is TGTGCCAGTAGTATTGGGGTGGTGGACAATGAGCAGTTCTTC.

This clone was observed a handful of times. The rearrangement uses TRBV6-1 and TRBJ2-5; D is uncertain. CDR3 length equals 15 residues. Germline-derived CDR1 and CDR2 are MNHNS and SASEGT. V shed 2 bases and J shed 1 base, with 11 bases lying between them. This chain's CDR3 is CASSEKRQPQETQYF. The CDR3 DNA reads TGTGCCAGCAGTGAAAAAAGGCAGCCCCAAGAGACCCAGTACTTC.

The rearrangement uses TRBV7-9 and TRBJ2-5, with a tentative D call TRBD1 (5 bases). The CDR3 totals 14 residues. Trimming stripped 5 bases from V and 2 bases from J, with 12 bases between. CDR1 SEHNR and CDR2 FQNEAQ come from the germline V gene (reference sequence). This CDR3 is CASSPPKGQETQYF. Here the CDR3 DNA reads TGTGCCAGCAGCCCCCCCAAGGGGCAAGAGACCCAGTACTTC.

This clone is termed medium-sized (0.01 to 0.1%). The chain uses TRBV27 and TRBJ2-5, with a weak D call TRBD2 (6 bases). The CDR3 runs to 15 residues. V lost 6 bases, J lost 5 bases, and 19 bases lay in between. Per germline, CDR1 MNHEY and CDR2 SMNVEV (reference sequence). The CDR3 protein is CASSTSGTYGETQYF. The CDR3 nucleotides are TGTGCCAGCAGCACATCCGGGACTTATGGGGAGACCCAGTACTTC.

J is TRBJ1-1 and V is TRBV4-2; possibly TRBD1 for D (6 bases). Germline CDR1 is LGHNA and CDR2 is YNFKEQ. The V and J ends lost 4 bases and 3 bases respectively, with 15 bases between them. The CDR3 covers 15 residues. DNA of the CDR3: TGTGCCAGCAGCCTAAGTCTGGGGGCGGACACTGAAGCTTTCTTT. This encodes CASSLSLGADTEAFF.

J is TRBJ2-1 and V is TRBV18; D unclear. The V end lost 3 bases, the J end lost 4 bases, and 16 bases lay between the germline ends. This CDR3 is 16 amino acids long. The V gene's germline CDR1 is KGHSH and CDR2 LQKENI. In DNA, the CDR3 is TGTGCCAGCTCACCCTCCGGCTCCCGGCCGTACAATGAGCAGTTCTTC. Its protein product is CASSPSGSRPYNEQFF. The whole variable domain, remainder taken from reference TRBV18 and TRBJ2-1, is NAGVMQNPRHLVRRRGQEARLRCSPMKGHSHVYWYRQLPEEGLKFMVYLQKENIIDESGMPKERFSAEFPKEGPSILRIQQVVRGDSAAYFCASSPSGSRPYNEQFFGPGTRLTVL.

This clone has just one count. The chain is built from TRBV28 and TRBJ2-7; 12 bases fit TRBD2. Germline values: CDR1 MDHEN, CDR2 SYDVKM. V shed 5 bases, J shed 4 bases, and the junction held 6 bases outside the gene matches. This CDR3 has 15 residues. Written as DNA, the CDR3 is TGTGCCAGCAGTCCGACTAGCGGGGGACTATACGAGCAGTACTTC. Its translation: CASSPTSGGLYEQYF.

The gene calls are TRBV5-6 and TRBJ2-7; maybe TRBD2 (6 bases). Trimming took off 3 bases at V and 3 bases at J, with 13 bases between the two ends. Germline lookup yields CDR1 SGHDT and CDR2 YYEEEE. The CDR3 has 14 amino acids. The CDR3 region has the DNA TGTGCCAGCAGCTCGGGGGACCCCAGCTACGAGCAGTACTTC. Translated, it gives CASSSGDPSYEQYF.

V usage is TRBV2 and J usage is TRBJ2-7, with 14 bases that match TRBD2. V dropped 8 bases and J dropped 3; count of bases not matched to a gene: 15. CDR1 is SNHLY and CDR2 is FYNNEI in the germline V gene. CDR3 length: 18 residues. CDR3 protein: CASRPAGLAGVRLYEQYF. The CDR3 DNA is TGTGCCAGCCGCCCCGCGGGACTAGCGGGAGTCCGACTCTACGAGCAGTACTTC.

This clone was detected once. The V call is TRBV29-1, the J call TRBJ2-4, with D perhaps assigned TRBD1 or TRBD2 (5 bases each). In germline, CDR1 is SQVTM, CDR2 ANQGSEA. V lost 6 bases and J lost 7, with 13 bases in between. The CDR3 has 12 residues. In DNA, the CDR3 is TGCAGCGTCGGGACCATGGGGAACATTCAGTACTTC. Protein product: CSVGTMGNIQYF.

The chain has TRBV15 and TRBJ1-1, with TRBD1 as a possible D gene (5 bases). The CDR3 covers 14 residues. Trimming removed 0 bases from V and 4 bases from J, with 9 bases in between. The germline gives CDR1 LNHNV, CDR2 YYDKDF (reference sequence). The CDR3 DNA is TGTGCCACCAGCAGAGAGGGGGGTTTCACTGAAGCTTTCTTT. It yields the protein CATSREGGFTEAFF.

The chain is built from TRBV5-3 and TRBJ2-2; 11 nucleotides align to TRBD1. TRBV5-3 is designated an ORF whose function remains uncertain. This CDR3 comprises 17 residues. The V and J ends lost 4 bases and 5 bases, in that order; junction bases with no gene match: 10. The CDR3 DNA sequence: TGTGCCAGAAGCCAACACGGGACAGGGGGTAGAACCGGGGAGCTGTTTTTT. It is translated as CARSQHGTGGRTGELFF.

V is TRBV5-6 and J is TRBJ2-7, with 11 bases fitting TRBD2. Per germline, CDR1 SGHDT and CDR2 YYEEEE. Trimming took 0 bases from V and 4 from J; bases not matched to a gene: 0. The CDR3 loop spans 14 amino acids. Here the CDR3 reads CASSLASGRYEQYF. The CDR3 coding sequence is TGTGCCAGCAGCTTGGCTAGCGGGAGGTACGAGCAGTACTTC.

The rearrangement uses TRBV7-9 and TRBJ2-5; D ambiguous. Germline V gives CDR1 SEHNR, CDR2 FQNEAQ (reference sequence). The CDR3 loop spans 15 amino acids. V shed 2 bases and J shed 3 bases, with 13 bases lying between them. The CDR3 reads CASSLFQALEETQYF. In DNA form, the CDR3 reads TGTGCCAGCAGCTTATTCCAGGCATTGGAAGAGACCCAGTACTTC.

The chain combines TRBV19 with TRBJ1-2; D possibly corresponds to TRBD1 (5 bases). CDR3 size: 15 residues. Trimming pared 3 bases from V and 2 bases from J, leaving 13 bases between. In germline, CDR1 is LNHDA, CDR2 SQIVND (reference sequence). CDR3 sequence: CASSMQGALNYGYTF. In DNA, the CDR3 is TGTGCCAGTAGTATGCAAGGGGCACTAAACTATGGCTACACCTTC.